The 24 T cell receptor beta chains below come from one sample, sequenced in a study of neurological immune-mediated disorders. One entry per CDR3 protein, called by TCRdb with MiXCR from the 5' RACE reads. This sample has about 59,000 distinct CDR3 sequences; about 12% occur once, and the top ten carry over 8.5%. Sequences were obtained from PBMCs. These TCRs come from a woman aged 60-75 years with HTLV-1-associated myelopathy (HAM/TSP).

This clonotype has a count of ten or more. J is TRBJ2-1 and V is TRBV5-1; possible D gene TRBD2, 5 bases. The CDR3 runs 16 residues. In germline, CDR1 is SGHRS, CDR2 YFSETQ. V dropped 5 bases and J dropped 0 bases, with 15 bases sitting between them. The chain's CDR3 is CASSPGLYSSYNEQFF. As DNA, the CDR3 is TGCGCCAGCAGTCCCGGACTTTACAGCTCCTACAATGAGCAGTTCTTC.

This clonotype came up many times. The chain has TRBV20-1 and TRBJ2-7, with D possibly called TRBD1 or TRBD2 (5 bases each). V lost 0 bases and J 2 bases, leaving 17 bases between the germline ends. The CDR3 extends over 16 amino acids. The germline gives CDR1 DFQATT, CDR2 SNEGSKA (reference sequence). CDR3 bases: TGCAGTGCTAGAGATCCGGGACGGAGAGGTGCCTACGAGCAGTACTTC. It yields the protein CSARDPGRRGAYEQYF.

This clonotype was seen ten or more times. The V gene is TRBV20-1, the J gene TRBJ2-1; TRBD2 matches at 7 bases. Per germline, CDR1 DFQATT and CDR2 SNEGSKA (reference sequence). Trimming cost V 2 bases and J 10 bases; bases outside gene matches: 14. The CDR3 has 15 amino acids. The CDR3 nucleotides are TGCAGTGCTAGACATGGCGGGAGCGCCAGTGGGGAGCAGTTCTTC. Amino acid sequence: CSARHGGSASGEQFF.

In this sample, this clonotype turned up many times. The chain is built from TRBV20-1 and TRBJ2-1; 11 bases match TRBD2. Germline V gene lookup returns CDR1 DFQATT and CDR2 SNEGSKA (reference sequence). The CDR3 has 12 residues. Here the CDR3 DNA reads TGCAAGGTAGCGGGAGGGCGAAATGAGCAGTTCTTC. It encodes CKVAGGRNEQFF.

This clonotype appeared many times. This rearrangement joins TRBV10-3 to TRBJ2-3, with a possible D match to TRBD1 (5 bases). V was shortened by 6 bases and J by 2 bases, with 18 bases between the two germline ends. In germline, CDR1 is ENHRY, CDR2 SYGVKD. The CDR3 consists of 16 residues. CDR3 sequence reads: CAIRERQKGNTDTQYF. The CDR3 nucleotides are TGTGCCATCAGAGAAAGACAGAAGGGAAACACAGATACGCAGTATTTT.

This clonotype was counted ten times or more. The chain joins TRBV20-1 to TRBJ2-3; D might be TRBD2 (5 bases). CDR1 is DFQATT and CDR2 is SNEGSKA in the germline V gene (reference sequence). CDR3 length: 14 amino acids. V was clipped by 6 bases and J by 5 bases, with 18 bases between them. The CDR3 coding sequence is TGCAGTGCAAGAAGGACCGAAGAGGGAGATACGCAGTATTTT. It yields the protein CSARRTEEGDTQYF.

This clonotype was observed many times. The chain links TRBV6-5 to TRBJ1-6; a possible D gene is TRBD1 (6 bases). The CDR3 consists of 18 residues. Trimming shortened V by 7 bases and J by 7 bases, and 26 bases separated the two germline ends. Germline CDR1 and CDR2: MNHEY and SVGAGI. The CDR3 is CASTSEAGAARKNSPLHF. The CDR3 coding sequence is TGTGCCAGCACTTCCGAAGCAGGGGCCGCGAGGAAAAATTCACCCCTCCACTTT.

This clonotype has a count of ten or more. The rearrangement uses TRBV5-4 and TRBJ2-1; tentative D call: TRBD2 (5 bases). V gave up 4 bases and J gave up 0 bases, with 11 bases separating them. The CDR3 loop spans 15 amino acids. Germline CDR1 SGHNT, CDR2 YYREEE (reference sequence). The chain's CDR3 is CASSHGLSSYNEQFF. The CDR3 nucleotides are TGTGCCAGCAGCCATGGACTCAGCTCCTACAATGAGCAGTTCTTC.

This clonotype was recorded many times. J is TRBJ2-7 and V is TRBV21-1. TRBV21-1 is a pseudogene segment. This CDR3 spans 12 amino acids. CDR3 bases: TGTGCCAGCAGCAACGGGGACTACGAGCAGTACTTC. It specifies CASSNGDYEQYF.

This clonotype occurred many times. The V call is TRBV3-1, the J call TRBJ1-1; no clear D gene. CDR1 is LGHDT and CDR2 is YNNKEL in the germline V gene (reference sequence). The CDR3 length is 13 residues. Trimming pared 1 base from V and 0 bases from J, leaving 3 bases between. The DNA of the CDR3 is TGTGCCAGCAGCCAAGTCTTGAACACTGAAGCTTTCTTT. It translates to CASSQVLNTEAFF.

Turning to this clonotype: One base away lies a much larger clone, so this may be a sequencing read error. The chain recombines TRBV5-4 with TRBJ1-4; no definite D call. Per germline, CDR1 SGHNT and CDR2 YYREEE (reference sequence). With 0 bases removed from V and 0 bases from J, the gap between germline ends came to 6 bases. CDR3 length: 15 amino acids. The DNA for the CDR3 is TGTGCCAGCAGCTTGGGGTCTACAACTAATGAAAAACTGTTTTTT. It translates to CASSLGSTTNEKLFF. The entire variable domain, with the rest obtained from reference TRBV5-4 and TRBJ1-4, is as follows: ETGVTQSPTHLIKTRGQQVTLRCSSQSGHNTVSWYQQALGQGPQFIFQYYREEENGRGNFPPRFSGLQFPNYSSELNVNALELDDSALYLCASSLGSTTNEKLFFGSGTQLSVL.

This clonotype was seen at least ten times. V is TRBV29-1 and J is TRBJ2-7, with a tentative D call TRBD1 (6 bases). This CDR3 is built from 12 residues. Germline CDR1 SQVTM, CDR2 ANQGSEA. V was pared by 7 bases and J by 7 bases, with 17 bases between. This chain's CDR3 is CSAHTGSGEQYF. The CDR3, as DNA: TGCAGCGCCCATACAGGGAGTGGGGAGCAGTACTTC.

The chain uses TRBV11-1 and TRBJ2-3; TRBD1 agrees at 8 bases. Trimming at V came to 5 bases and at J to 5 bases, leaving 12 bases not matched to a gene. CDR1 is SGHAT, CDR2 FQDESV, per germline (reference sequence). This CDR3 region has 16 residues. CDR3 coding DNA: TGTGCCAGCAGCCAAGCGACAGGGGAAGGCCTAGATACGCAGTATTTT. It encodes CASSQATGEGLDTQYF.

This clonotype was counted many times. The DNA for the CDR3 is TGTGCCAGCAGCTGGGGATCCCCCTCCTACGAGCAGTACTTC. It is translated as CASSWGSPSYEQYF. The chain links TRBV11-2 to TRBJ2-7; the D is unclear. V lost 4 bases to trimming and J lost 0 bases, with 10 bases between them. The CDR3 covers 14 residues. Germline assignment: CDR1 SGHAT and CDR2 FQNNGV.

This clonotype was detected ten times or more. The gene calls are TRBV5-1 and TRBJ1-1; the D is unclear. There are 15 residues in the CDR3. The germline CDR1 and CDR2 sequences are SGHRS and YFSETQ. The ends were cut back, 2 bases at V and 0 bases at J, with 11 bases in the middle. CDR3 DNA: TGCGCCAGCAGCTTAGAATCCGCTGTGAACACTGAAGCTTTCTTT. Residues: CASSLESAVNTEAFF.

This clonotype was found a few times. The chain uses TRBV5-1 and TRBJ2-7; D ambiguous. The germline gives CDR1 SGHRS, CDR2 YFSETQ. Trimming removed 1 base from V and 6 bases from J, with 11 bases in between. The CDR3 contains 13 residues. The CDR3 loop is CASSLSRLSEQYF. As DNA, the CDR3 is TGCGCCAGCAGCTTGAGTCGGTTGTCCGAGCAGTACTTC.

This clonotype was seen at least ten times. In nucleotides, the CDR3 is TGCGCCAGCAGCCAAGAGGGGGAGGGCTCCAACTATGGCTACACCTTC. This encodes CASSQEGEGSNYGYTF. The genes are TRBV4-1 and TRBJ1-2, with D perhaps matching TRBD1 (5 bases). This CDR3 comprises 16 residues. V lost 0 bases and J 2 bases, leaving 13 bases between the germline ends. Germline V gene data show CDR1 as MGHRA and CDR2 as YSYEKL.

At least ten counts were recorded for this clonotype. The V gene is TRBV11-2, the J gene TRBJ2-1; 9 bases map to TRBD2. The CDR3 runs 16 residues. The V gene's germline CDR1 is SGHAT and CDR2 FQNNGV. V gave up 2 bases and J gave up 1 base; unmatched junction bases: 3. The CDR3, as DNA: TGTGCCAGCAGCTTAAGGCTAGCGGGATCCTACAATGAGCAGTTCTTC. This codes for CASSLRLAGSYNEQFF.

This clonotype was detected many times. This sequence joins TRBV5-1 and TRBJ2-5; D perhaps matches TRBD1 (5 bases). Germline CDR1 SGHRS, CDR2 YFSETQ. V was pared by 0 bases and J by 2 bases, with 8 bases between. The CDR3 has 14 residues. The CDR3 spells CASSLVGDQETQYF. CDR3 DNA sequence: TGCGCCAGCAGCTTGGTAGGGGATCAAGAGACCCAGTACTTC.

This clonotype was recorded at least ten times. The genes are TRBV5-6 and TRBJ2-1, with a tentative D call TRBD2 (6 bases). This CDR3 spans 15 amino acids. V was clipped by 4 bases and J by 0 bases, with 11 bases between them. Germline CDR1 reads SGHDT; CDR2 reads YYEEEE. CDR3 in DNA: TGTGCCAGCAGCCCCCTAGCGACCTCCTACAATGAGCAGTTCTTC. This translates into CASSPLATSYNEQFF.

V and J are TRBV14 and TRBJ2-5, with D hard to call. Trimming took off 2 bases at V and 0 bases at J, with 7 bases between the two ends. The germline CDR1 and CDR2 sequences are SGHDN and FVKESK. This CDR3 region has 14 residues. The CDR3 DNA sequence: TGTGCCAGCAGCCAAAATCGGGACCAAGAGACCCAGTACTTC. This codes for CASSQNRDQETQYF.

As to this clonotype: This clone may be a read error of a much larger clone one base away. In nucleotides, the CDR3 is TGTGTCAGCAGTTACTCGGCTAGCGGGAGCTCCTACGAGCAGTACTTC. Translated, it gives CVSSYSASGSSYEQYF. The rearrangement joins TRBV6-5 to TRBJ2-7, with 10 bases fitting TRBD2. The CDR3 totals 16 residues. Germline values: CDR1 MNHEY, CDR2 SVGAGI.

This CDR3 is CASSQGFEQYF. CDR3 coding DNA: TGCGCCAGCAGCCAAGGATTCGAGCAGTACTTC. The chain is built from TRBV4-1 and TRBJ2-7; D is unclear. The germline CDR1 and CDR2 sequences are MGHRA and YSYEKL. This CDR3 region has 11 residues. Trimming removed 1 base at V and 6 bases at J, with 4 bases between.

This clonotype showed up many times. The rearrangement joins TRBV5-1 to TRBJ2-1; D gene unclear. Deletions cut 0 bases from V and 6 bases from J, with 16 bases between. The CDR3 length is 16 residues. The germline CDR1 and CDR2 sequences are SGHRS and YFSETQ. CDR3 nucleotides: TGCGCCAGCAGCTTGGGGGGAAGCGAACCAGTCAATGAGCAGTTCTTC. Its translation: CASSLGGSEPVNEQFF.